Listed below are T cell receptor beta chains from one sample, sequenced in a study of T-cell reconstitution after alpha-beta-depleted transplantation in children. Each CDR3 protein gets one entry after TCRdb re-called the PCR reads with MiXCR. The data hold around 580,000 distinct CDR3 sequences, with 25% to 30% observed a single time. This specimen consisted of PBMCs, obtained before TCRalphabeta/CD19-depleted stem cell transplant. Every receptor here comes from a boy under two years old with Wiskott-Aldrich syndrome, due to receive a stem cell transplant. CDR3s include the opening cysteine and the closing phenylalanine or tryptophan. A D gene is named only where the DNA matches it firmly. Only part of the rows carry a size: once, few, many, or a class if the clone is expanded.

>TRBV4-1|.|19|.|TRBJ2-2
TGCGCCAGCAGCCAGAGAATCGTGGGGGAACATTCGAGGACCGGGGAGCTGTTTTTT
CASSQRIVGEHSRTGELFF
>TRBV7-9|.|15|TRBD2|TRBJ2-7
TGTGCCAGCAGCCAAAGACTAGCGGGTACCTACGAGCAGTACTTC
CASSQRLAGTYEQYF
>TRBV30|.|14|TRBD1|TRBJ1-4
TGTGCCTGGGGCGCCGGGACAGGGGATGAAAAACTGTTTTTT
CAWGAGTGDEKLFF
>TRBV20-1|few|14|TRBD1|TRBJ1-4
TGCAGTGCTACCCTCGGGACAGGAGGTGAAAAACTGTTTTTT
CSATLGTGGEKLFF
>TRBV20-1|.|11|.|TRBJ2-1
TGCAGTGCTAGGGGGGAATTTGAGCAGTTCTTC
CSARGEFEQFF
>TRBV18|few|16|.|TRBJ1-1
TGTGCCAGCTCACCATTGAGGGCAGAATTGAACACTGAAGCTTTCTTT
CASSPLRAELNTEAFF
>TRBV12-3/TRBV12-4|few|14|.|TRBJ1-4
TGTGCCAGCAGCCAGGGGATCACTAATGAAAAACTGTTTTTT
CASSQGITNEKLFF
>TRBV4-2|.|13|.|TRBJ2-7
TGTGCCAGCAGCCCCGGGGTTGACTACGAGCAGTACTTC
CASSPGVDYEQYF
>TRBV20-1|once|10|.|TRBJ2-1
TGCAGTGCCCCCGCCCTTGAGCAGTTCTTC
CSAPALEQFF
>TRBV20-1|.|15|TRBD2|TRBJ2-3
TGCAGTGCAGAATCCTCTAGCGGAAACACAGATACGCAGTATTTT
CSAESSSGNTDTQYF
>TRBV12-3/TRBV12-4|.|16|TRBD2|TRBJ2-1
TGTGCCAGCAAACTAGCGGGAGGATTTGGGGGGAATGAGCAGTTCTTC
CASKLAGGFGGNEQFF
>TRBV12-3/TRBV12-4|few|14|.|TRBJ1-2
TGTGCCAGCAGCAACGTCCCAGGGTCTTATGGCTACACCTTC
CASSNVPGSYGYTF
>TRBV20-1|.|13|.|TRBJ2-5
TGCAGTGCTACCTCGTCTAAGGGAGAGACCCAGTACTTC
CSATSSKGETQYF
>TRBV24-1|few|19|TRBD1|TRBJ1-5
TGTGCCACCAGTGATCTTATGAGGACAGGGCCTATAAGCAATCAGCCCCAGCATTTT
CATSDLMRTGPISNQPQHF
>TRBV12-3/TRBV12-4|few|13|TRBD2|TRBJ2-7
TGTGCCAGCAGCTGGACTAGCGAGTACGAGCAGTACTTC
CASSWTSEYEQYF
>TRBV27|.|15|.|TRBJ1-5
TGTGCCAGCAGTCCCATTGGGGGGGCAAATCAGCCCCAGCATTTT
CASSPIGGANQPQHF
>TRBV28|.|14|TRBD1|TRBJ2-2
TGTGCCAGCAGCCGGACAGGGTGGACCGGGGAGCTGTTTTTT
CASSRTGWTGELFF
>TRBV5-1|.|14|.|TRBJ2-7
TGCGCCAGCAGCCCTACAGGGAACTCCTACGAGCAGTACTTC
CASSPTGNSYEQYF
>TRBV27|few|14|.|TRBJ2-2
TGTGCCAGCAGAAGGGTAGGGAGCACCGGGGAGCTGTTTTTT
CASRRVGSTGELFF
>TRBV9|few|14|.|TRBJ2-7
TGTGCCAGCAGCCCACAGCTATGGGTCGCAGAGCAGTACTTC
CASSPQLWVAEQYF
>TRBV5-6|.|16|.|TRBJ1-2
TGTGCCAGCAGCTTGTCGGCAGGGATCATCAACTATGGCTACACCTTC
CASSLSAGIINYGYTF